This T cell receptor beta chain originates from a study of vaccination and CD4 T cells after COVID-19. Overall study context: Sampling after COVID took place at a median of around 110 days (range 35 to 161) following diagnosis.

Germline V gives CDR1 LNHDA, CDR2 SQIVND (reference sequence). Trimming left V 6 bases short and J 6 bases short, with 19 bases between. There are 15 residues in the CDR3. Concerning this clonotype: What it recognizes is unknown.

An Oncomine TCR Beta short-read assay was used to sequence the DNA from cultured CD4+ T cells. Using its own MiXCR run on the PCR reads, TCRdb lists one record per CDR3 protein. Found here are 8,000 to 9,500 distinct CDR3 sequences, 60% of them singletons; the top ten hold roughly a sixth. Sample treatment: approximately nine-day PBMC culture with coronavirus spike peptide pools or control peptides (ViraFEST assay). With peptide pools, ViraFEST first expanded antigen-specific T cells and afterwards sequenced their TCRs. The origin of this receptor is a human donor with COVID-19. The chain has TRBV19 and TRBJ2-3, with a tentative D call TRBD2 (8 bases). The sample in question was cultured CD4+ T cells from blood, obtained after SARS-CoV-2 vaccination. The CDR3: CASRLAGLGGDTQYF. CDR3 nucleotides: TGTGCCAGTAGGCTAGCGGGCCTAGGGGGCGATACGCAGTATTTT.